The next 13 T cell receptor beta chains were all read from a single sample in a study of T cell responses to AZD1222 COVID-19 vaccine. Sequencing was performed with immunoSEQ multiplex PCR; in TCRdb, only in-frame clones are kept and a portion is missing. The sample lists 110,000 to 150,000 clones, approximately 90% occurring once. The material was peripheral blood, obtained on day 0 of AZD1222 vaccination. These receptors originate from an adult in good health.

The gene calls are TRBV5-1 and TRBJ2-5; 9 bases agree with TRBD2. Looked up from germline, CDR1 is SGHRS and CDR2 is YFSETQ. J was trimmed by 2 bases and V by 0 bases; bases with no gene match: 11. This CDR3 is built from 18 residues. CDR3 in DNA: TGCGCCAGCAGCTTGGGCCCCCGCTCTAGCGGGAAACAAGAGACCCAGTACTTC. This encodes CASSLGPRSSGKQETQYF.

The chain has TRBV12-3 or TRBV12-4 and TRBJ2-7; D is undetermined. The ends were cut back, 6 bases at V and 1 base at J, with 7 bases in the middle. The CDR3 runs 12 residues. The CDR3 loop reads CASSYNSYEQYF. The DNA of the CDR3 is TGTGCCAGCAGCTATAATTCCTACGAGCAGTACTTC.

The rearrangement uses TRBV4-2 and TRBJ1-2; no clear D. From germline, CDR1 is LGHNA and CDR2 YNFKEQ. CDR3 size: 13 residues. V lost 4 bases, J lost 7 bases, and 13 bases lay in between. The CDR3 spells CASSPTLTSGYTF. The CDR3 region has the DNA TGTGCCAGCAGCCCAACCCTCACAAGTGGCTACACCTTC.

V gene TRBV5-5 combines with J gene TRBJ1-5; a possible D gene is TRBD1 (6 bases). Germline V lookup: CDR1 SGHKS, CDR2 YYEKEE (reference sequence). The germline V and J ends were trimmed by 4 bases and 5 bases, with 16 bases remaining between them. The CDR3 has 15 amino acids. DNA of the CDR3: TGTGCCAGCAGCAGGGGGGGAAGTGGTGATCAGCCCCAGCATTTT. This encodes CASSRGGSGDQPQHF.

CDR3 DNA sequence: TGTGCCAGTAGTATCCCGGCGGGATCTTCCTATGGCTACACCTTC. It specifies CASSIPAGSSYGYTF. This chain joins TRBV19 and TRBJ1-2, with D unclear. Germline V gives CDR1 LNHDA, CDR2 SQIVND (reference sequence). The CDR3 consists of 15 residues. Trimming pared 3 bases from V and 4 bases from J, leaving 15 bases between.

CDR3 sequence reads: CASRGPGTGGESNEKLFF. CDR3 nucleotide sequence: TGTGCCAGCAGGGGACCCGGGACCGGGGGAGAGAGTAATGAAAAACTGTTTTTT. V usage is TRBV7-6 and J usage is TRBJ1-4; maybe TRBD1 (5 bases). Germline values: CDR1 SGHVS, CDR2 FNYEAQ. V was clipped by 6 bases and J by 4 bases, with 24 bases between them. The CDR3 covers 18 residues. The full variable domain, with the rest looked up from reference TRBV7-6 and TRBJ1-4, is GAGVSQSPRYKVTKRGQDVALRCDPISGHVSLYWYRQALGQGPEFLTYFNYEAQQDKSGLPNDRFSAERPEGSISTLTIQRTEQRDSAMYRCASRGPGTGGESNEKLFFGSGTQLSVL.

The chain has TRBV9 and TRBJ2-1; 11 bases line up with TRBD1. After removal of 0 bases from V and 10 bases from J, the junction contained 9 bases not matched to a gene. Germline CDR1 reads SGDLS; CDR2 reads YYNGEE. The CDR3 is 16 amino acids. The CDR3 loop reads CASSVATRTGGSEQFF. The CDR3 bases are TGTGCCAGCAGCGTAGCTACCCGGACAGGGGGCAGCGAGCAGTTCTTC. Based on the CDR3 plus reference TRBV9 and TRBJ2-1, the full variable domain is DSGVTQTPKHLITATGQRVTLRCSPRSGDLSVYWYQQSLDQGLQFLIQYYNGEERAKGNILERFSAQQFPDLHSELNLSSLELGDSALYFCASSVATRTGGSEQFFGPGTRLTVL.

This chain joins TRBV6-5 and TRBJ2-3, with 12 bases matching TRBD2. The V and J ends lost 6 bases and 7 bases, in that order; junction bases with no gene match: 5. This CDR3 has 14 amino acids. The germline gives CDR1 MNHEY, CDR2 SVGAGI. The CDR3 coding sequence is TGTGCCAGCAGGACTAGCGGGGGTCTCAATACGCAGTATTTT. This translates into CASRTSGGLNTQYF.

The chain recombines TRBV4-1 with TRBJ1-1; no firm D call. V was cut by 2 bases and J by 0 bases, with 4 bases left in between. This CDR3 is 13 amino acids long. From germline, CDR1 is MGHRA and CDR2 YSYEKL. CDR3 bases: TGCGCCAGCAGCCAATTAATGAACACTGAAGCTTTCTTT. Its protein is CASSQLMNTEAFF.

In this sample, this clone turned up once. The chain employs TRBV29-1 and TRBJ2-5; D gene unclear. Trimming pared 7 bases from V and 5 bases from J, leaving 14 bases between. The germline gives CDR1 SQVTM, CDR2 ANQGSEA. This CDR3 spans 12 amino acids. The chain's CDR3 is CSATPLTETQYF. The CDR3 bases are TGCAGCGCCACACCCCTTACGGAGACCCAGTACTTC. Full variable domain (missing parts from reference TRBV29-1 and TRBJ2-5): SAVISQKPSRDICQRGTSLTIQCQVDSQVTMMFWYRQQPGQSLTLIATANQGSEATYESGFVIDKFPISRPNLTFSTLTVSNMSPEDSSIYLCSATPLTETQYFGPGTRLLVL.

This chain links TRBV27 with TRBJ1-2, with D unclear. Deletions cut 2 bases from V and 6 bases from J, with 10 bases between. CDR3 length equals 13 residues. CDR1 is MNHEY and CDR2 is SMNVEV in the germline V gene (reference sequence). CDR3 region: CASSLKGIHGYTF. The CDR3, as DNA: TGTGCCAGCAGTTTAAAAGGGATCCATGGCTACACCTTC.

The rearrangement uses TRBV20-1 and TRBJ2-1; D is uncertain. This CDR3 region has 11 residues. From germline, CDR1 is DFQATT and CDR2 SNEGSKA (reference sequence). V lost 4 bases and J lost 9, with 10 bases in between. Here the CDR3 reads CSANGPTEQFF. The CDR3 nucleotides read TGCAGTGCTAACGGACCAACTGAGCAGTTCTTC.

CDR3 sequence: CASSAPGTSGYNEQFF. The CDR3 nucleotides read TGTGCCAGCAGTGCCCCCGGGACTAGCGGCTACAATGAGCAGTTCTTC. The chain combines TRBV6-2 or TRBV6-3 with TRBJ2-1, with TRBD2 matching 11 bases. Looked up from germline, CDR1 is MNHEY and CDR2 is SVGEGT. Trimming removed 5 bases from V and 3 bases from J; junction bases left unmatched: 6. CDR3 size: 16 residues.